This T cell receptor (beta chain) was sequenced for a study of blood T cell repertoires in COVID-19. Study overall: Acute-phase and convalescent COVID-19 samples originated in the United States, Italy and Spain.

Some clones are missing from TCRdb's copy, which holds only in-frame ones; the method was immunoSEQ multiplex PCR. The sample lists approximately 35,000 clones; 85% were seen once. The receptor was derived from a man older than 75 with active COVID-19. The sample consisted of peripheral blood.

This CDR3 is CSVEGLGGNIQYF. The CDR3 DNA follows: TGCAGCGTTGAAGGTCTAGGGGGAAACATTCAGTACTTC. The rearrangement links TRBV29-1 to TRBJ2-4, with a possible D match to TRBD1 (6 bases). The CDR3 runs to 13 residues. Between the trimmed V and J ends, which lost 1 base and 6 bases, there was a span of 10 bases. Germline V lookup: CDR1 SQVTM, CDR2 ANQGSEA.